This paragraph reports one T cell receptor beta chain. Its antigen is unknown. No quality values exist for individual bases; no much larger clone is one base distant. This sample was taken from a study of blood T cell repertoires in COVID-19 (TCRdb year 2020). Regarding the complete study: Samples covering the acute and convalescent phases of COVID-19 were provided by collaborators in the United States, Italy and Spain. Where available, HLA class I and class II types were taken from metadata supplied by the sample provider and were not determined by assay-based typing. The repertoires were released in a freely available public database meant as a resource for research on the immune response to SARS-CoV-2. A de-identified subject ID, COVID-19 status, age in years and sex were almost always included in the sample metadata. The samples were drawn from the first 160 participants of the ongoing ImmuneRACE study and from under 1,500 subjects provided by 6 global collaborators. The material from the prospective study consisted of cDNA or gDNA derived from T cells, B-cell-depleted T cells, or PBMCs. The dataset comprised deeply sampled blood TCRbeta repertoires from subjects exposed to, actively infected with, or recovered from COVID-19. What the authors observed across the whole study: The quantity of clinical and demographic metadata differed by source and by participant and was supplied without curation.

Collaborating institutions collected whole blood in K2EDTA tubes following their own protocols. For TCRbeta analysis, collaborators shipped samples in one of three forms: frozen whole blood, isolated PBMCs, or DNA extracted from either of those sample types. TCRbeta CDR3 regions were amplified from genomic DNA by means of the immunoSEQ Assay, a bias-controlled multiplex PCR. The study's processing was this. The number of nucleated cells in each sample was estimated from the amplification of reference gene primers within the assay. Sequence reads were collapsed and filtered to measure the absolute abundance of every unique TCRbeta CDR3 rearrangement. For each sample, productive Simpson clonality was calculated as the square root of Simpson's diversity index over productive rearrangements. TCRdb mirrors the immuneACCESS table, restricted to in-frame sequences. Some clones are absent from its copies; in checked studies, under half trace to an unresolved V gene, and the reason for the others is unknown. The V and J calls and clone size come from that table; D and trimming were worked out from the DNA. Present in this sample are tens of thousands of clones, around 81% of which were seen just once. The top ten constitute about 4.9% of the sample.

CDR1 SGHDN and CDR2 FVKESK were looked up in the germline V gene. Between the V and J ends, shortened by 4 bases and 4 bases respectively, the junction contains 11 bases. The CDR3 numbers 14 residues from cysteine through phenylalanine. Just the 42-base CDR3 DNA is kept, in frame starting at base 1. The receptor was derived from a man aged 50-60 years with active COVID-19. The receptor chain draws on TRBV14 and TRBJ1-3; perhaps TRBD1 is the D gene, with 6 bases matching. Material for sequencing was peripheral blood. The CDR3 region has the sequence CASSPGTMGNTIYF. The DNA reads as follows: TGTGCCAGCAGCCCCGGGACAATGGGAAACACCATATATTTT.